A single T cell receptor (beta chain) is shown here with its context. Its antigen is not known. Germline CDR1 reads ENHRY; CDR2 reads SYGVKD. The CDR3 contains 15 residues. V was pared by 0 bases and J by 3 bases, with 9 bases between. This specimen comes from a study of shared clonotypes between healthy human individuals. Study-wide background: There were three CD4 naive, three CD4 memory, two CD8 naive and one CD8 memory plates per donor. Notes on the study in general: Across subsets, estimated richness was generally greater for naive than for memory populations.

Data came from immunoSEQ multiplex PCR; TCRdb stores just in-frame clones and leaves some out. This sample has millions of clones, with 90% to 95% found just once. The V call is TRBV10-3, the J call TRBJ2-4, with TRBD1 as a possible D gene (6 bases). The receptor comes from a man aged 18 to 35 in good health. Sequenced sample: naive CD4+ T cells sorted from blood. The subset is: CD45RA+ positively selected. CDR3 sequence (DNA): TGTGCCATCAGTGAGTCAACAGGGAACAAAAACATTCAGTACTTC. Protein product: CAISESTGNKNIQYF.